This TCR beta chain was sequenced in a study of blood T cell repertoires in COVID-19. Study information: Specimens from acute and convalescent COVID-19 originated in the United States, Italy and Spain.

Measured with immunoSEQ multiplex PCR; TCRdb has only the in-frame clones, and not every one. There are a few hundred thousand clones in the sample; 75% to 90% occur only once, and less than 6% lies in the top ten. Recruits, aged roughly 18 to 90 years, lived in 24 US areas. This CDR3 comprises 13 residues. Germline CDR1 reads SEHNR; CDR2 reads FQNEAQ (reference sequence). The V gene end was trimmed by 4 bases and the J gene end by 6 bases; junction bases not matched to a gene: 4. This clonotype originated in a woman aged 45-60 years who had recovered from COVID-19. The sample consisted of PBMCs or T cells enriched from blood (not recorded which). The chain carries TRBV7-9 and TRBJ2-5; TRBD2 aligns across 8 bases. The CDR3 region has the DNA TGTGCCAGCAGCTGGGGACTAGAACAGACCCAGTACTTC. Translating it yields CASSWGLEQTQYF.